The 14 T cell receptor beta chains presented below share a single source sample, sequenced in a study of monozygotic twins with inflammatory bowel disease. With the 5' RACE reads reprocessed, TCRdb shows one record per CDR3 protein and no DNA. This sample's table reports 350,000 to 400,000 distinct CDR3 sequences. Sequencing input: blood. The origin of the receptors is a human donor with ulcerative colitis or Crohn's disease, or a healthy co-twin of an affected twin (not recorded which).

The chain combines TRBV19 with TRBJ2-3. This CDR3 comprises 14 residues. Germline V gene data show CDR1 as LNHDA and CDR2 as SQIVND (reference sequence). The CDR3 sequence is CASSIRRVTDTQYF.

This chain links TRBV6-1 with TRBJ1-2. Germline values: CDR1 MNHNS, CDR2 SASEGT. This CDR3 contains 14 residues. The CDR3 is CASSSREEVHGYTF.

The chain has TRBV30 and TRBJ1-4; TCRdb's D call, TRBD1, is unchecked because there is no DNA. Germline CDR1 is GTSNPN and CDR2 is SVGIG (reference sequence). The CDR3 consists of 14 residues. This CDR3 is CAWSTDSSNEKLFF. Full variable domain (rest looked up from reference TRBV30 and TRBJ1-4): SQTIHQWPATLVQPVGSPLSLECTVEGTSNPNLYWYRQAAGRGLQLLFYSVGIGQISSEVPQNLSASRPQDRQFILSSKKLLLSDSGFYLCAWSTDSSNEKLFFGSGTQLSVL.

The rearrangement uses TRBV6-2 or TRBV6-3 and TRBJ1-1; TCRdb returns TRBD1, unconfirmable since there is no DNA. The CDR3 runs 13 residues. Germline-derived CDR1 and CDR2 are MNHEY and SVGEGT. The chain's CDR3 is CASRSQGWTEAFF.

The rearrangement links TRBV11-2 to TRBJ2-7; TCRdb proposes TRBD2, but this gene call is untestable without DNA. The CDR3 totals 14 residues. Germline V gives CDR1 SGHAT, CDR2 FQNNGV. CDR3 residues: CASSPGGHSTQQYF. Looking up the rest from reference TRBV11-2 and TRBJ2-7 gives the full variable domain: EAGVAQSPRYKIIEKRQSVAFWCNPISGHATLYWYQQILGQGPKLLIQFQNNGVVDDSQLPKDRFSAERLKGVDSTLKIQPAKLEDSAVYLCASSPGGHSTQQYFGPGTRLTVT.

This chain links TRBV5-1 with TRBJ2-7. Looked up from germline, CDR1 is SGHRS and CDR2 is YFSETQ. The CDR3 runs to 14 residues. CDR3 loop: CASSLVARPYEQYF.

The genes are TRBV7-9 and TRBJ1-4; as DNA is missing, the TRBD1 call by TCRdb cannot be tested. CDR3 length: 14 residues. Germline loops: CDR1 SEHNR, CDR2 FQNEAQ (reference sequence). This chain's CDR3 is CASSLAGQVEKLFF.

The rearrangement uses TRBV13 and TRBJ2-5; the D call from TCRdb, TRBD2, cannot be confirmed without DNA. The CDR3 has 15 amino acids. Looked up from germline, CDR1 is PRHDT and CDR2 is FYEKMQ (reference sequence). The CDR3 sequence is CASSLSTSGGETQYF. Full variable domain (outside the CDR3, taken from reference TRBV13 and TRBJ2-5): AAGVIQSPRHLIKEKRETATLKCYPIPRHDTVYWYQQGPGQDPQFLISFYEKMQSDKGSIPDRFSAQQFSDYHSELNMSSLELGDSALYFCASSLSTSGGETQYFGPGTRLLVL.

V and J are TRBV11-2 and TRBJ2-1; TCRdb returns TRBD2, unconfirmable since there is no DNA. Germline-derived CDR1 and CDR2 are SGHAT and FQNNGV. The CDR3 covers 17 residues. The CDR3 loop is CASSRGLAGSSYNEQFF.

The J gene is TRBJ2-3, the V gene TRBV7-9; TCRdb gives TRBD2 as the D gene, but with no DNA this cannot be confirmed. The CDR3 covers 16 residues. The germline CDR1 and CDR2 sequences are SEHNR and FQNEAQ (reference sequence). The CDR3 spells CASSPIAGGLRDTQYF.

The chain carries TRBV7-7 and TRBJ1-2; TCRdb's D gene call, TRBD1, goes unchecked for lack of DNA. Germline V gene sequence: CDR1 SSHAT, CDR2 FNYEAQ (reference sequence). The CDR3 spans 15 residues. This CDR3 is CASSPIQGSNYGYTF.

CDR3: CASSLGSGGGKNIQYF. The V gene is TRBV5-4, the J gene TRBJ2-4; TCRdb's assignment of TRBD2 cannot be checked, as there is no DNA. The germline V gene has CDR1 SGHNT and CDR2 YYREEE (reference sequence). This CDR3 is built from 16 residues.

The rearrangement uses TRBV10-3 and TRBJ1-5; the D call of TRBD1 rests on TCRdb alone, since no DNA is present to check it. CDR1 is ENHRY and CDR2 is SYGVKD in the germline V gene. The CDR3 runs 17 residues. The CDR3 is CAISANAGPQAHQPQHF.

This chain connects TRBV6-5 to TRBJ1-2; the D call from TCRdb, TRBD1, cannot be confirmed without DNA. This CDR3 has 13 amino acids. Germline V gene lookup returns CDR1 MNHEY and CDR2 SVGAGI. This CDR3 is CASARTGGGGYTF.